This T cell receptor (beta chain) was retrieved from a study of blood T cell repertoires in COVID-19. Recovered Cohort 3 donors showed two negative PCRs, clearance, or symptom resolution. This CDR3 is 13 amino acids long. Trimming pared 5 bases from V and 12 bases from J, leaving 17 bases between. CDR1 is MNHEY and CDR2 is SMNVEV in the germline V gene (reference sequence). TCRdb's copy holds only in-frame clones and misses some; the assay was immunoSEQ multiplex PCR. Among 250,000 to 300,000 clones listed, 90% were seen once. The receptor's source is a woman aged 30 to 39 who had recovered from COVID-19. Material: PBMCs or T cells enriched from blood (not recorded which). The V gene is TRBV27, the J gene TRBJ2-1; D is possibly TRBD1 (6 bases). The CDR3 DNA follows: TGTGCCAGCAGTCAATACCTACAGGGAAGGCAGTTCTTC. Translating gives CASSQYLQGRQFF.